This T cell receptor beta chain was profiled in a study of spatial heterogeneity in lung cancer. By proportion, this clonotype is large (0.1 to 1%). Its antigen is not identified. Because the library targeted alpha chains, this beta chain is an off-target read whose size means little. Study findings and constraints: In tumors, expanded intratumoral alpha and beta TCR counts tracked mutation counts.

This sample's time point: sample taken at primary tumor resection. TCRdb used MiXCR to reprocess the 5' RACE reads, holding one entry per CDR3 protein. In the table there are about 8,100 distinct CDR3 sequences, under 15% of which are singletons. The CDR3 covers 14 residues. With 2 bases removed from V and 3 bases from J, the gap between germline ends came to 14 bases. Germline CDR1 DFQATT, CDR2 SNEGSKA (reference sequence). The V gene is TRBV20-1, the J gene TRBJ2-7; D possibly corresponds to TRBD1 (5 bases). The TCR was taken from a male donor with early-stage non-small cell lung cancer. The sample was lung tumor tissue, taken at surgery. The chain's CDR3 is CSARIVQGGYEQYF. For the CDR3, the DNA is TGCAGTGCTAGAATAGTCCAGGGTGGCTACGAGCAGTACTTC.